A single sample gave rise to the 21 T cell receptor beta chains below, sequenced in a study of T cells in Graves' hyperthyroidism and ophthalmopathy. The source material, RNA transcripts, was used to amplify TCR beta CDR3 regions. The study used the HTBI primer set for a first-round RT-PCR of the TCR CDR3. From the multiplex PCR reads, TCRdb called clonotypes with MiXCR, one entry per CDR3 protein. The sample consists of more than 95,000 distinct CDR3 sequences, approximately 50% of them appearing once. The sequencing input was blood. The receptors derive from a man aged 35 to 55 with Graves' hyperthyroidism.

The genes are TRBV19 and TRBJ1-1; D is perhaps TRBD1 (6 bases). V lost 3 bases to trimming and J lost 2 bases, with 7 bases between them. The germline V gene has CDR1 LNHDA and CDR2 SQIVND (reference sequence). CDR3 length: 13 residues. CDR3 bases: TGTGCCAGTAGTATGGGACAAAACACTGAAGCTTTCTTT. Amino acids: CASSMGQNTEAFF.

In this sample, this clonotype turned up many times. V is TRBV20-1 and J is TRBJ2-2; tentative D call: TRBD1 (5 bases). Trimming shortened V by 6 bases and J by 6 bases, and 8 bases separated the two germline ends. Germline CDR1 and CDR2: DFQATT and SNEGSKA (reference sequence). This CDR3 is 11 amino acids long. The CDR3 loop reads CSASGSGELFF. CDR3 bases: TGCAGTGCATCAGGGTCCGGGGAGCTGTTTTTT.

The rearrangement joins TRBV6-5 to TRBJ1-4; D perhaps matches TRBD1 (5 bases). V lost 4 bases and J 6 bases, leaving 9 bases between the germline ends. The CDR3 spans 13 residues. Germline V CDR1 and CDR2: MNHEY, SVGAGI. The CDR3 region is CASSLGEDEKLFF. DNA of the CDR3: TGTGCCAGCAGTTTAGGGGAGGATGAAAAACTGTTTTTT.

The CDR3 protein is CAGSPDEQYF. The CDR3 DNA reads as TGTGCTGGCAGCCCGGACGAGCAGTACTTC. The V and J genes are TRBV7-7 and TRBJ2-7; D ambiguous. The germline CDR1 and CDR2 sequences are SSHAT and FNYEAQ (reference sequence). The CDR3 loop spans 10 amino acids.

V gene TRBV20-1 combines with J gene TRBJ2-5, with D possibly TRBD2 on 5 matching bases. V was cut by 6 bases and J by 4 bases, with 12 bases left in between. CDR1 DFQATT and CDR2 SNEGSKA come from the germline V gene (reference sequence). The CDR3 contains 12 residues. The CDR3 is CSAPGSGETQYF. The CDR3 region has the DNA TGCAGTGCACCGGGGAGCGGAGAGACCCAGTACTTC.

Concerning this clonotype itself: The conserved phenylalanine or tryptophan is not found at the CDR3 terminus, so this likely reflects a read error. This chain connects TRBV6-2 or TRBV6-3 to TRBJ1-1; maybe TRBD1 (6 bases). The V and J ends lost 8 bases and 2 bases respectively, with 12 bases between them. CDR1 MNHEY and CDR2 SVGEGT come from the germline V gene. The CDR3 spans 13 residues. As DNA, the CDR3 is TGTGCCAGCCAATCGGGGGGCAACACTGAAGCTTTCCTC. It is translated as CASQSGGNTEAFL.

This chain joins TRBV7-9 and TRBJ1-1, with D possibly being TRBD1 (5 bases). Germline CDR1 reads SEHNR; CDR2 reads FQNEAQ (reference sequence). Trimming removed 5 bases from V and 7 bases from J, with 26 bases in between. The CDR3 has 17 residues. The CDR3 spells CASSAHRGSIVSSEAFF. Here the CDR3 DNA reads TGTGCCAGCAGCGCCCATCGGGGCAGTATAGTCTCGAGTGAAGCTTTCTTT.

The chain carries TRBV29-1 and TRBJ1-4; tentative D call: TRBD1 (5 bases). Between the trimmed V and J ends, which lost 6 bases and 0 bases, there was a span of 8 bases. The CDR3 is 13 amino acids. Germline assignment: CDR1 SQVTM and CDR2 ANQGSEA. In DNA, the CDR3 is TGCAGCGTCCGGGGGGCAACTAATGAAAAACTGTTTTTT. It is translated as CSVRGATNEKLFF.

This clonotype was counted ten times or more. The rearrangement uses TRBV7-3 and TRBJ1-2; D is undetermined. V lost 6 bases, J lost 10 bases, and 9 bases lay in between. Germline V gene lookup returns CDR1 SGHTA and CDR2 FQGTGA. This CDR3 contains 10 residues. DNA of the CDR3: TGTGCCAGCAGAACCCTTTTCTACACCTTC. It is translated as CASRTLFYTF. The variable domain in full, with the rest retrieved from reference TRBV7-3 and TRBJ1-2, is GAGVSQTPSNKVTEKGKYVELRCDPISGHTALYWYRQSLGQGPEFLIYFQGTGAADDSGLPNDRFFAVRPEGSVSTLKIQRTERGDSAVYLCASRTLFYTFGSGTRLTVV.

This clonotype was counted ten times or more. The rearrangement uses TRBV4-1 and TRBJ1-1; D gene ambiguous. The V gene's germline CDR1 is MGHRA and CDR2 YSYEKL. CDR3 length: 14 amino acids. With 3 bases removed from V and 6 bases from J, the gap between germline ends came to 14 bases. The CDR3 loop reads CASSHLGGRPEAFF. In DNA form, the CDR3 reads TGCGCCAGCAGCCACCTCGGAGGGAGGCCTGAAGCTTTCTTT.

The genes are TRBV10-2 and TRBJ2-3; 14 nucleotides match TRBD2. Looked up from germline, CDR1 is WSHSY and CDR2 is SAAADI. The J segment lost 3 bases and the V segment lost 8 bases, leaving 7 bases of the junction unmatched. This CDR3 is built from 16 residues. The CDR3, as DNA: TGCGCCAGCTCAACCGGGACTAGCGGGGGTACAGATACGCAGTATTTT. As protein: CASSTGTSGGTDTQYF.

This clonotype was picked up a small number of times. The gene calls are TRBV20-1 and TRBJ2-7; 8 nucleotides match TRBD2. Germline lookup yields CDR1 DFQATT and CDR2 SNEGSKA (reference sequence). The CDR3 sequence is 14 residues long. V trimming: 3 bases; J trimming: 3 bases; junction bases outside the gene matches: 7. CDR3 amino acids: CSARGVSGNYEQYF. The CDR3 DNA reads TGCAGTGCTAGGGGGGTTAGCGGGAACTACGAGCAGTACTTC.

This clonotype appeared many times. This sequence joins TRBV6-2 or TRBV6-3 and TRBJ1-4; 10 nucleotides match TRBD1. V shed 4 bases and J 8 bases; nucleotides not matched to a gene: 7. CDR3 length: 15 amino acids. Germline V gene lookup returns CDR1 MNHEY and CDR2 SVGEGT. CDR3 in DNA: TGTGCCAGCAGTTCCTTCGGGACAGGGGACGAAAAACTGTTTTTT. Translation: CASSSFGTGDEKLFF.

Concerning this clonotype itself: This may come from a read error, since a much larger clone is one base off. The chain has TRBV6-6 and TRBJ1-1; possible D gene TRBD1, 6 bases. Germline V gives CDR1 MNHNY, CDR2 SVGAGI (reference sequence). This CDR3 is built from 16 residues. In DNA, the CDR3 is TGTGCCAGCAGCGACGCAGGGGCGGCAATGAACACTAAAGCTTTCTTT. Its translation: CASSDAGAAMNTKAFF.

This clonotype was detected ten times or more. V usage is TRBV20-1 and J usage is TRBJ2-1; TRBD2 matches 7 bases. The germline V gene has CDR1 DFQATT and CDR2 SNEGSKA (reference sequence). The CDR3 has 15 residues. V trimming: 5 bases; J trimming: 5 bases; junction bases outside the gene matches: 12. CDR3 in DNA: TGCAGTGCTCCCCCAGGCGGGGGACCGAACAATGAGCAGTTCTTC. This encodes CSAPPGGGPNNEQFF.

The chain carries TRBV7-3 and TRBJ2-6, with D maybe TRBD2 (5 bases). There are 15 residues in the CDR3. Trimming cost V 5 bases and J 1 base, with 9 bases left between them. From germline, CDR1 is SGHTA and CDR2 FQGTGA. This CDR3 is CASSPPGSGANVLTF. CDR3 bases: TGTGCCAGCAGCCCGCCGGGATCTGGGGCCAACGTCCTGACTTTC. Complete variable domain (other parts from reference TRBV7-3 and TRBJ2-6): GAGVSQTPSNKVTEKGKYVELRCDPISGHTALYWYRQSLGQGPEFLIYFQGTGAADDSGLPNDRFFAVRPEGSVSTLKIQRTERGDSAVYLCASSPPGSGANVLTFGAGSRLTVL.

The V and J genes are TRBV29-1 and TRBJ2-3; tentatively, D is TRBD1 or TRBD2 (5 bases each). The CDR3 is made up of 14 amino acids. Germline CDR1 reads SQVTM; CDR2 reads ANQGSEA. Trimming took off 7 bases at V and 2 bases at J, with 16 bases between the two ends. In nucleotides, the CDR3 is TGCAGCGGAGGGACGACGACCGCCACAGATACGCAGTATTTT. Protein sequence: CSGGTTTATDTQYF.

This clonotype was picked up many times. This chain joins TRBV15 and TRBJ2-7; possible D gene TRBD1, 6 bases. Germline V gene sequence: CDR1 LNHNV, CDR2 YYDKDF (reference sequence). The CDR3 extends over 14 amino acids. Deletions cut 3 bases from V and 2 bases from J, with 11 bases between. CDR3 nucleotides: TGTGCCACCAGCAGCCGGGACACGACCTACGAGCAGTACTTC. Encoded protein: CATSSRDTTYEQYF.

This clonotype occurred many times. The chain employs TRBV4-2 and TRBJ1-3; D not resolved. CDR1 and CDR2 from the germline V gene are LGHNA and YNFKEQ. The CDR3 runs to 15 residues. V lost 0 bases, J lost 4 bases, and 10 bases lay in between. The CDR3 bases are TGTGCCAGCAGCCAAGACGTTACATCGGGAAACACCATATATTTT. This encodes CASSQDVTSGNTIYF.

In its sample, this clonotype is medium-sized. The CDR3 DNA follows: TGTGCCAGCAGCTTAGGATCGGATTCACCCCTCCACTTT. Its translation is CASSLGSDSPLHF. The V call is TRBV7-8, the J call TRBJ1-6, with D unclear. CDR3 length: 13 amino acids. V lost 1 base, J lost 8 bases, and 6 bases lay in between. The germline V gene encodes CDR1 SGHVS and CDR2 FQNEAQ.

J is TRBJ2-1 and V is TRBV7-2; weak D call: TRBD2 (5 bases). This CDR3 has 15 amino acids. Trimming pared 1 base from V and 3 bases from J, leaving 10 bases between. Germline loops: CDR1 SGHTA, CDR2 FQGNSA. The DNA of the CDR3 is TGTGCCAGCAGCTTAGGGCGGGCCAGCTACAATGAGCAGTTCTTC. It translates to CASSLGRASYNEQFF.